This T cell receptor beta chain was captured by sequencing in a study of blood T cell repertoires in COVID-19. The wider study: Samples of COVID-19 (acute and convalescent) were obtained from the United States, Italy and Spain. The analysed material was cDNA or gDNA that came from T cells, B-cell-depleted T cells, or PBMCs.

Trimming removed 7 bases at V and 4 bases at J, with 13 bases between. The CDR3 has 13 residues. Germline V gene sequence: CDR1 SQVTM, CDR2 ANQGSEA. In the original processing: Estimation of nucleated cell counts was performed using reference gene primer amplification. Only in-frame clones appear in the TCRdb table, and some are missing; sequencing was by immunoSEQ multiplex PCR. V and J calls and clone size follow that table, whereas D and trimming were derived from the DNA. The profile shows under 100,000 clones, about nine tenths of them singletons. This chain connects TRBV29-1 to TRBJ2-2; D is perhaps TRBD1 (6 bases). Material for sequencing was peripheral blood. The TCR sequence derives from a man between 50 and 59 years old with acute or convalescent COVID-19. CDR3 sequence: CSASRGFTGELFF. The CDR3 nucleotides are TGCAGCGCCAGCAGGGGTTTCACCGGGGAGCTGTTTTTT.